What follows are 28 T cell receptor beta chains derived from one specimen sequenced in a study of cytomegalovirus exposure and HLA in healthy donors. 13 Jbeta primers and 60 Vbeta primers were used for the PCR. Measured with immunoSEQ multiplex PCR; TCRdb has only the in-frame clones, and not every one. The profile shows under 85,000 clones, 60% to 80% of them singletons. Material for sequencing was PBMCs. The receptors were gathered from a woman aged 35 to 49 in good health and CMV-seropositive.

The gene calls are TRBV10-3 and TRBJ2-7; 13 bases are shared with TRBD2. The V gene's germline CDR1 is ENHRY and CDR2 SYGVKD. V lost 2 bases to trimming and J lost 12 bases; unmatched junction nucleotides: 7. This CDR3 is 14 amino acids long. CDR3 coding DNA: TGTGCCATCAGTGAGGGACTAGCGGGGGAAGTCGGGTACTTC. Translated, it gives CAISEGLAGEVGYF.

The chain employs TRBV5-4 and TRBJ2-5; D gene uncertain. V gave up 4 bases and J gave up 7 bases, with 8 bases separating them. Germline V gene sequence: CDR1 SGHNT, CDR2 YYREEE (reference sequence). The CDR3 is 11 amino acids. The CDR3 sequence is CASSTAATQYF. The CDR3 nucleotides read TGTGCCAGCAGCACGGCGGCGACCCAGTACTTC.

This clone has more than one count but fewer than ten. CDR3 residues: CASSLGTGSDYGYTF. The CDR3 coding sequence is TGTGCCAGCAGTTTGGGGACAGGGTCTGATTATGGCTACACCTTC. The genes are TRBV6-5 and TRBJ1-2, with 9 bases identical to TRBD1. V was pared by 4 bases and J by 5 bases, with 8 bases of the junction left unmatched. Per germline, CDR1 MNHEY and CDR2 SVGAGI. The CDR3 length is 15 residues.

J is TRBJ1-1 and V is TRBV2; TRBD1 is a possible D gene (6 bases). The CDR3 runs to 12 residues. Trimming took 10 bases from V and 7 from J, leaving 16 bases between them. Germline V gene sequence: CDR1 SNHLY, CDR2 FYNNEI. The CDR3 coding sequence is TGTGCCACCGGACAGAGGTGGGTTGAAGCTTTCTTT. This codes for CATGQRWVEAFF.

The chain uses TRBV5-4 and TRBJ2-5; a weak D match, TRBD2 (5 bases). The CDR3 is made up of 13 amino acids. Germline loops: CDR1 SGHNT, CDR2 YYREEE (reference sequence). Deletions cut 2 bases from V and 4 bases from J, with 9 bases between. CDR3 DNA: TGTGCCAGCAGCTTTTCTAGCTCAGAGACCCAGTACTTC. Its protein is CASSFSSSETQYF. Together with reference TRBV5-4 and TRBJ2-5, the CDR3 gives the full variable domain: ETGVTQSPTHLIKTRGQQVTLRCSSQSGHNTVSWYQQALGQGPQFIFQYYREEENGRGNFPPRFSGLQFPNYSSELNVNALELDDSALYLCASSFSSSETQYFGPGTRLLVL.

This sequence joins TRBV6-1 and TRBJ1-3; 7 nucleotides match TRBD1. V was pared by 5 bases and J by 2 bases, with 6 bases of the junction left unmatched. Germline V gene data show CDR1 as MNHNS and CDR2 as SASEGT. The CDR3 spans 15 residues. The CDR3: CASSQRGLAGNTIYF. CDR3 sequence (DNA): TGTGCCAGCAGTCAAAGGGGGCTAGCTGGAAACACCATATATTTT.

The V gene is TRBV5-6, the J gene TRBJ1-1; no clear D. Germline CDR1 reads SGHDT; CDR2 reads YYEEEE. The CDR3 length is 15 residues. Trimming took 4 bases from V and 1 from J, leaving 14 bases between them. The CDR3 sequence: CASSIEGLGNTEAFF. The CDR3 region has the DNA TGTGCCAGCAGCATCGAGGGTTTAGGGAACACTGAAGCTTTCTTT. The entire variable domain, with the rest obtained from reference TRBV5-6 and TRBJ1-1, is as follows: DAGVTQSPTHLIKTRGQQVTLRCSPKSGHDTVSWYQQALGQGPQFIFQYYEEEERQRGNFPDRFSGHQFPNYSSELNVNALLLGDSALYLCASSIEGLGNTEAFFGQGTRLTVV.

The CDR3 sequence is CASSQRPGQINIQYF. For the CDR3, the DNA is TGCGCCAGCAGCCAGAGACCGGGACAGATAAACATTCAGTACTTC. V and J are TRBV4-1 and TRBJ2-4, with 7 bases identical to TRBD1. There are 15 residues in the CDR3. Trimming took 3 bases from V and 6 from J; bases not matched to a gene: 8. Germline V lookup: CDR1 MGHRA, CDR2 YSYEKL.

This clone has a single count. The V call is TRBV5-1, the J call TRBJ1-2; 7 nucleotides line up with TRBD1. The ends lost 0 bases at V and 8 bases at J; junction bases unmatched: 10. CDR1 is SGHRS, CDR2 YFSETQ, per germline. This CDR3 contains 15 residues. DNA for the CDR3: TGCGCCAGCAGCTTGGAAATGGCAAAGGGGGCCGGCTACACCTTC. It translates to CASSLEMAKGAGYTF.

The rearrangement uses TRBV6-1 and TRBJ1-5; no firm D call. Germline values: CDR1 MNHNS, CDR2 SASEGT. The CDR3 totals 15 residues. The germline V and J ends were trimmed by 6 bases and 0 bases, with 12 bases remaining between them. CDR3 nucleotide sequence: TGTGCCAGCAGAGCGGAACTTTATAGCAATCAGCCCCAGCATTTT. As protein: CASRAELYSNQPQHF.

J is TRBJ1-2 and V is TRBV15, with 10 nucleotides matching TRBD1. This CDR3 is built from 16 residues. The J segment lost 6 bases and the V segment lost 0 bases, leaving 7 bases of the junction unmatched. Looked up from germline, CDR1 is LNHNV and CDR2 is YYDKDF (reference sequence). DNA of the CDR3: TGTGCCACCAGCAGAGAAACGACAGGGGGCCTGGATGGCTACACCTTC. Translated, it gives CATSRETTGGLDGYTF. The full variable domain, completed using reference TRBV15 and TRBJ1-2, is DAMVIQNPRYQVTQFGKPVTLSCSQTLNHNVMYWYQQKSSQAPKLLFHYYDKDFNNEADTPDNFQSRRPNTSFCFLDIRSPGLGDTAMYLCATSRETTGGLDGYTFGSGTRLTVV.

This clone was observed a single time. The chain employs TRBV2 and TRBJ1-1; 10 bases match TRBD1. Trimming removed 2 bases from V and 1 base from J; junction bases left unmatched: 10. The CDR3 runs to 18 residues. Looked up from germline, CDR1 is SNHLY and CDR2 is FYNNEI. The CDR3 reads CASSETRTGGLTNTEAFF. The CDR3 DNA reads as TGTGCCAGCAGTGAAACGCGGACAGGGGGGTTAACGAACACTGAAGCTTTCTTT.

There are a few counts of this clone. One end of the junction varies from germline; a read error may be responsible. The gene calls are TRBV7-9 and TRBJ1-4; the D is unclear. Germline CDR1 SEHNR, CDR2 FQNEAQ (reference sequence). CDR3 length equals 13 residues. The CDR3 DNA is TGTTCCAGCGGCCGGGTAAATGGTGAAAAACTGTTTTTT. Translating it yields CSSGRVNGEKLFF.

V and J are TRBV4-1 and TRBJ1-2, with TRBD1 identical over 10 bases. Germline-derived CDR1 and CDR2 are MGHRA and YSYEKL. V lost 2 bases to trimming and J lost 8 bases; unmatched junction nucleotides: 11. This CDR3 spans 16 amino acids. The CDR3 reads CASSQPGTGEGWGYTF. The CDR3 DNA is TGCGCCAGCAGCCAACCGGGGACAGGGGAGGGTTGGGGCTACACCTTC.

The V call is TRBV27, the J call TRBJ1-1; TRBD1 might be the D (5 bases). Germline CDR1 and CDR2: MNHEY and SMNVEV (reference sequence). This CDR3 contains 15 residues. Trimming shortened V by 5 bases and J by 1 base, and 14 bases separated the two germline ends. The CDR3 sequence: CASSLRGLWNTEAFF. In DNA form, the CDR3 reads TGTGCCAGCAGTCTTCGGGGACTGTGGAACACTGAAGCTTTCTTT.

The rearrangement joins TRBV5-6 to TRBJ1-1; D gene unclear. Trimming left V 1 base short and J 5 bases short, with 9 bases between. The CDR3 length is 13 residues. CDR1 is SGHDT, CDR2 YYEEEE, per germline. CDR3 in amino acids: CASSLRGRTEAFF. The CDR3 DNA reads as TGTGCCAGCAGCTTGAGAGGAAGGACTGAAGCTTTCTTT.

The J gene is TRBJ2-3, the V gene TRBV5-4; TRBD2 matches 10 bases. Trimming at V came to 4 bases and at J to 6 bases, leaving 11 bases not matched to a gene. From germline, CDR1 is SGHNT and CDR2 YYREEE (reference sequence). This CDR3 has 16 residues. This CDR3 reads CASSPYASGGSDTQYF. The CDR3 DNA sequence: TGTGCCAGCAGCCCCTACGCTAGCGGGGGTTCGGATACGCAGTATTTT.

The table lists this clone with a few counts. The CDR3 loop is CASSLEDREGNTIYF. CDR3 bases: TGTGCCAGCAGCTTAGAGGACAGGGAAGGAAACACCATATATTTT. V and J are TRBV11-2 and TRBJ1-3; 8 positions match TRBD1. CDR3 size: 15 residues. After removal of 0 bases from V and 4 bases from J, the junction contained 2 bases not matched to a gene. Germline lookup yields CDR1 SGHAT and CDR2 FQNNGV.

This CDR3 reads CASSDRGLSQPQHF. The CDR3 bases are TGTGCCAGCAGTGACAGGGGATTAAGTCAGCCCCAGCATTTT. The chain recombines TRBV6-1 with TRBJ1-5; D is perhaps TRBD1 (6 bases). The germline CDR1 and CDR2 sequences are MNHNS and SASEGT. V dropped 3 bases and J dropped 6 bases, with 12 bases sitting between them. The CDR3 has 14 residues.

This sequence joins TRBV19 and TRBJ1-5, with a tentative D call TRBD1 (6 bases). The CDR3 spans 15 residues. Trimming removed 5 bases from V and 2 bases from J, with 13 bases in between. Looked up from germline, CDR1 is LNHDA and CDR2 is SQIVND (reference sequence). This CDR3 reads CASSVQGEGNQPQHF. The CDR3 DNA is TGTGCCAGTAGTGTACAGGGCGAGGGCAATCAGCCCCAGCATTTT.

The chain carries TRBV6-4 and TRBJ2-7; possibly TRBD2 for D (5 bases). V was cut by 3 bases and J by 0 bases, with 9 bases left in between. CDR1 is MRHNA and CDR2 is SNTAGT in the germline V gene. This CDR3 comprises 14 residues. The CDR3 here is CASSESGSSYEQYF. CDR3 DNA sequence: TGTGCCAGCAGTGAGAGCGGAAGCTCCTACGAGCAGTACTTC.

The CDR3 region has the DNA TGTGCCAGCAGCTTAAACCAGGGACTAGCGGGGAGTCATTATTACACCGGGGAGCTGTTTTTT. As protein: CASSLNQGLAGSHYYTGELFF. The gene calls are TRBV7-3 and TRBJ2-2; 13 nucleotides align to TRBD2. Germline V lookup: CDR1 SGHTA, CDR2 FQGTGA. The CDR3 is 21 amino acids. V gave up 1 base and J gave up 3 bases; unmatched junction bases: 14.

The V call is TRBV28, the J call TRBJ2-4, with 9 nucleotides matching TRBD1. CDR3 length: 14 amino acids. Germline trimming cut 10 bases from V and 4 bases from J; bases unmatched to any gene: 8. The germline V gene encodes CDR1 MDHEN and CDR2 SYDVKM. The CDR3 is CATWTGQGKNIQYF. CDR3 coding DNA: TGTGCCACCTGGACGGGACAGGGTAAAAACATTCAGTACTTC.

For this clone: Other DNA variants within this sample encode the same CDR3. J is TRBJ2-5 and V is TRBV5-1; D gene unclear. V gave up 1 base and J gave up 5 bases, with 6 bases separating them. Germline V gene data show CDR1 as SGHRS and CDR2 as YFSETQ. The CDR3 covers 12 residues. CDR3 loop: CASSLSQETQYF. The CDR3, as DNA: TGCGCCAGCAGCTTGTCGCAGGAGACCCAGTACTTC.

The chain uses TRBV5-1 and TRBJ1-4, with 8 nucleotides matching TRBD1. The germline gives CDR1 SGHRS, CDR2 YFSETQ. CDR3 size: 15 residues. V was clipped by 3 bases and J by 3 bases; unmatched bases: 4. As DNA, the CDR3 is TGCGCCAGCAGCTGGACGACAGGGGCTAATGAAAAACTGTTTTTT. Encoded protein: CASSWTTGANEKLFF.

In nucleotides, the CDR3 is TGTGCCAGCAGGGAGGGGAACACCGGGGAGCTGTTTTTT. Translation gives CASREGNTGELFF. The gene calls are TRBV28 and TRBJ2-2, with TRBD2 as a possible D gene (6 bases). Germline CDR1 reads MDHEN; CDR2 reads SYDVKM. The CDR3 runs to 13 residues. V shed 6 bases and J shed 1 base, with 6 bases lying between them.

This chain joins TRBV2 and TRBJ2-5; the match to TRBD2 covers 7 bases. Germline V lookup: CDR1 SNHLY, CDR2 FYNNEI. V shed 8 bases, J shed 2 bases, and the junction held 8 bases outside the gene matches. This CDR3 is built from 14 residues. The CDR3 sequence is CASGSGTTQETQYF. As DNA, the CDR3 is TGTGCCAGCGGGTCCGGGACTACACAAGAGACCCAGTACTTC.

The chain joins TRBV6-5 to TRBJ1-5, with D unresolved. The CDR3 is 16 amino acids. The ends were cut back, 4 bases at V and 0 bases at J, with 13 bases in the middle. CDR1 is MNHEY and CDR2 is SVGAGI in the germline V gene. The CDR3 bases are TGTGCCAGCAGTTCCGGTGGGTGGGCTAGCAATCAGCCCCAGCATTTT. Translation: CASSSGGWASNQPQHF.